Listed below are T cell receptor beta chains from one sample, sequenced in a study of shared clonotypes between healthy human individuals. Method: immunoSEQ multiplex PCR; TCRdb's copy keeps in-frame clones and lacks some. Among about 92,000 clones listed, 60% to 70% were seen once. The specimen sequenced was memory CD8+ T cells sorted from blood. The receptor source for this set is a man aged 30 to 45 in good health. Both conserved end residues are part of each CDR3. The D gene is left open where the match is weak. A row's size may be missing; if present it is once, few, many or a size class.

size	V	J	D	CDR3	DNA
NA	TRBV29-1	TRBJ2-1	TRBD2	CSVRRSRAGAPVNGNEQFF	TGCAGCGTCCGCCGTTCCCGAGCGGGAGCTCCAGTTAACGGGAATGAGCAGTTCTTC
NA	TRBV23-1	TRBJ1-5	NA	CASSLSGDRYNQPQHF	TGCGCCAGCAGTCTCTCTGGAGACAGGTACAATCAGCCCCAGCATTTT
few	TRBV6-5	TRBJ2-7	TRBD1	CASSYSPATGGAEQYF	TGTGCCAGCAGTTACTCCCCTGCCACAGGGGGCGCCGAGCAGTACTTC
once	TRBV6-1	TRBJ2-5	NA	CASSESLSGSETQYF	TGTGCCAGCAGTGAATCCCTCTCAGGGTCAGAGACCCAGTACTTC
NA	TRBV7-2	TRBJ2-2	TRBD2	CASSQQPSGTGELFF	TGTGCCAGCAGCCAACAACCTAGCGGAACCGGGGAGCTGTTTTTT
NA	TRBV4-3	TRBJ2-1	NA	CASSQMGVGNEQFF	TGCGCCAGCAGCCAAATGGGGGTGGGCAATGAGCAGTTCTTC
NA	TRBV4-3	TRBJ1-2	NA	CASSQELGAHYGYTF	TGCGCCAGCAGCCAAGAGTTAGGGGCGCACTATGGCTACACCTTC
NA	TRBV6-4	TRBJ1-4	NA	CASSVGQGLGEKLFF	TGTGCCAGCAGTGTCGGGCAGGGGCTCGGCGAAAAACTGTTTTTT
NA	TRBV5-1	TRBJ2-1	TRBD2	CASSLELGLAGNEQFF	TGCGCCAGCAGCTTGGAACTCGGACTAGCGGGGAATGAGCAGTTCTTC
NA	TRBV27	TRBJ1-1	NA	CASSLRLRADTEAFF	TGTGCCAGCAGTTTACGTTTAAGGGCAGACACTGAAGCTTTCTTT
few	TRBV25-1	TRBJ2-7	NA	CASSERSGSYEQYF	TGTGCCAGCAGTGAAAGGAGCGGAAGCTACGAGCAGTACTTC
NA	TRBV7-3	TRBJ2-2	NA	CASSLNPAGELFF	TGTGCCAGCAGCTTAAACCCCGCCGGGGAGCTGTTTTTT
NA	TRBV15	TRBJ1-2	NA	CATSRLPTENYGYTF	TGTGCCACCAGCAGACTACCAACGGAGAACTATGGCTACACCTTC
NA	TRBV10-1	TRBJ2-2	NA	CASSESVPIGSGELFF	TGCGCCAGCAGTGAGTCTGTCCCTATCGGATCCGGGGAGCTGTTTTTT
NA	TRBV29-1	TRBJ2-1	TRBD2	CSVVPSGRAVSIVSEQFF	TGCAGCGTTGTCCCAAGCGGGAGGGCCGTCTCCATCGTGAGTGAGCAGTTCTTC
NA	TRBV7-6	TRBJ2-7	NA	CASSLIGEGEQYF	TGTGCCAGCAGCTTAATCGGGGAAGGTGAGCAGTACTTC
NA	TRBV7-6	TRBJ2-1	NA	CASSSRGAGGNEQFF	TGTGCCAGCAGCTCCCGCGGGGCAGGGGGCAATGAGCAGTTCTTC
once	TRBV7-8	TRBJ2-7	NA	CASSLVETGAYEQYF	TGTGCCAGCAGCTTAGTGGAAACCGGGGCCTACGAGCAGTACTTC
NA	TRBV7-2	TRBJ2-7	NA	CASSLRPLNEQYF	TGTGCCAGCAGCCTCCGTCCCCTGAACGAGCAGTACTTC
NA	TRBV5-1	TRBJ2-2	TRBD2	CASSLTSGFNTGELFF	TGCGCCAGCAGCTTGACTAGCGGATTTAACACCGGGGAGCTGTTTTTT
NA	TRBV25-1	TRBJ2-4	NA	CASNGPAGLAKNIQYF	TGTGCCAGCAATGGTCCAGCAGGGCTAGCCAAAAACATTCAGTACTTC
NA	TRBV21-1	TRBJ1-5	NA	CASSKGARRKNQPQHF	TGTGCCAGCAGCAAAGGGGCCCGGCGAAAGAATCAGCCCCAGCATTTT
many	TRBV11-2	TRBJ2-1	TRBD2	CASSLGLAGESEQFF	TGTGCCAGCAGCTTAGGGCTAGCGGGAGAAAGTGAGCAGTTCTTC
few	TRBV11-2	TRBJ2-5	NA	CASSLEALHSGLETQYF	TGTGCCAGCAGCTTAGAAGCCTTACATTCGGGGTTAGAGACCCAGTACTTC
NA	TRBV6-4	TRBJ2-2	NA	CASSDGRNTGELFF	TGTGCCAGCAGTGACGGGAGGAACACCGGGGAGCTGTTTTTT
few	TRBV7-8	TRBJ2-7	NA	CASSLPGLAYEQYF	TGTGCCAGCAGCCTACCGGGACTTGCCTACGAGCAGTACTTC
NA	TRBV6-4	TRBJ1-2	NA	CASSDGNGGESGYTF	TGTGCCAGCAGTGATGGAAACGGGGGTGAGAGTGGCTACACCTTC
NA	TRBV4-1	TRBJ2-7	NA	CASSPRAEVYEQYF	TGCGCCAGCAGCCCTCGGGCGGAAGTCTACGAGCAGTACTTC
NA	TRBV19	TRBJ2-2	NA	CASTDSERRVTGELFF	TGTGCCAGTACCGACAGTGAGCGGAGGGTCACCGGGGAGCTGTTTTTT
many	TRBV11-3	TRBJ2-5	NA	CASSLLEETQYF	TGTGCCAGCAGCTTACTAGAAGAGACCCAGTACTTC
once	TRBV5-4	TRBJ1-3	NA	CASSLGTGSSGNTIYF	TGTGCCAGCAGCTTGGGTACAGGCAGCTCTGGAAACACCATATATTTT
NA	TRBV6-4	TRBJ2-3	TRBD1	CASSTGTGGTDTQYF	TGTGCCAGCAGTACCGGGACAGGGGGTACAGATACGCAGTATTTT
NA	TRBV7-2	TRBJ1-5	NA	CASSSGVQGWNQPQHF	TGTGCCAGCAGCTCCGGGGTCCAGGGGTGGAATCAGCCCCAGCATTTT
NA	TRBV27	TRBJ1-2	TRBD1	CASRETGGPYGYTF	TGTGCCAGCAGAGAGACAGGGGGCCCGTATGGCTACACCTTC
NA	TRBV7-9	TRBJ1-3	NA	CASTQTSSGNTIYF	TGTGCCAGCACACAAACAAGCTCTGGAAACACCATATATTTT
NA	TRBV4-1	TRBJ2-7	NA	CASSQDLAPSGEQYF	TGCGCCAGCAGCCAAGATCTAGCCCCGTCGGGTGAGCAGTACTTC
NA	TRBV4-2	TRBJ1-1	NA	CASVLYPAGNTEAFF	TGTGCCAGCGTGCTTTATCCAGCAGGGAACACTGAAGCTTTCTTT
NA	TRBV30	TRBJ1-3	NA	CAWNRGSGNTIYF	TGTGCCTGGAATCGGGGATCTGGAAACACCATATATTTT
NA	TRBV18	TRBJ2-1	TRBD1	CASSQDRGNYNEQFF	TGTGCCAGCTCCCAGGACAGGGGCAACTACAATGAGCAGTTCTTC
NA	TRBV28	TRBJ2-2	TRBD1	CASRRTGVTGELFF	TGTGCCAGCAGGCGGACAGGGGTTACCGGGGAGCTGTTTTTT
NA	TRBV19	TRBJ2-3	TRBD2	CASSNQLLAGGTDTQYF	TGTGCCAGTAGTAACCAATTACTAGCGGGAGGAACAGATACGCAGTATTTT